This T cell receptor (beta chain) emerged from a study of CDR3 diversity in severe acne. A single record per CDR3 protein comes from TCRdb applying MiXCR to the PCR reads. The sample records around 94,000 distinct CDR3 sequences, roughly half being singletons. Germline CDR1 reads MNHEY; CDR2 reads SVGEGT. The length of the CDR3 is 15 residues. This clonotype originated in a male donor with acne. The rearrangement uses TRBV6-2 or TRBV6-3 and TRBJ1-5, with D possibly being TRBD2 (6 bases). Near its end, the DNA agrees better with TRBJ2-3, so the J call may be wrong. Sequenced sample: blood. The CDR3: CASRSPGVRNQPQYF. CDR3 in DNA: TGTGCCAGCAGATCACCGGGGGTGAGGAATCAGCCCCAGTATTTT.